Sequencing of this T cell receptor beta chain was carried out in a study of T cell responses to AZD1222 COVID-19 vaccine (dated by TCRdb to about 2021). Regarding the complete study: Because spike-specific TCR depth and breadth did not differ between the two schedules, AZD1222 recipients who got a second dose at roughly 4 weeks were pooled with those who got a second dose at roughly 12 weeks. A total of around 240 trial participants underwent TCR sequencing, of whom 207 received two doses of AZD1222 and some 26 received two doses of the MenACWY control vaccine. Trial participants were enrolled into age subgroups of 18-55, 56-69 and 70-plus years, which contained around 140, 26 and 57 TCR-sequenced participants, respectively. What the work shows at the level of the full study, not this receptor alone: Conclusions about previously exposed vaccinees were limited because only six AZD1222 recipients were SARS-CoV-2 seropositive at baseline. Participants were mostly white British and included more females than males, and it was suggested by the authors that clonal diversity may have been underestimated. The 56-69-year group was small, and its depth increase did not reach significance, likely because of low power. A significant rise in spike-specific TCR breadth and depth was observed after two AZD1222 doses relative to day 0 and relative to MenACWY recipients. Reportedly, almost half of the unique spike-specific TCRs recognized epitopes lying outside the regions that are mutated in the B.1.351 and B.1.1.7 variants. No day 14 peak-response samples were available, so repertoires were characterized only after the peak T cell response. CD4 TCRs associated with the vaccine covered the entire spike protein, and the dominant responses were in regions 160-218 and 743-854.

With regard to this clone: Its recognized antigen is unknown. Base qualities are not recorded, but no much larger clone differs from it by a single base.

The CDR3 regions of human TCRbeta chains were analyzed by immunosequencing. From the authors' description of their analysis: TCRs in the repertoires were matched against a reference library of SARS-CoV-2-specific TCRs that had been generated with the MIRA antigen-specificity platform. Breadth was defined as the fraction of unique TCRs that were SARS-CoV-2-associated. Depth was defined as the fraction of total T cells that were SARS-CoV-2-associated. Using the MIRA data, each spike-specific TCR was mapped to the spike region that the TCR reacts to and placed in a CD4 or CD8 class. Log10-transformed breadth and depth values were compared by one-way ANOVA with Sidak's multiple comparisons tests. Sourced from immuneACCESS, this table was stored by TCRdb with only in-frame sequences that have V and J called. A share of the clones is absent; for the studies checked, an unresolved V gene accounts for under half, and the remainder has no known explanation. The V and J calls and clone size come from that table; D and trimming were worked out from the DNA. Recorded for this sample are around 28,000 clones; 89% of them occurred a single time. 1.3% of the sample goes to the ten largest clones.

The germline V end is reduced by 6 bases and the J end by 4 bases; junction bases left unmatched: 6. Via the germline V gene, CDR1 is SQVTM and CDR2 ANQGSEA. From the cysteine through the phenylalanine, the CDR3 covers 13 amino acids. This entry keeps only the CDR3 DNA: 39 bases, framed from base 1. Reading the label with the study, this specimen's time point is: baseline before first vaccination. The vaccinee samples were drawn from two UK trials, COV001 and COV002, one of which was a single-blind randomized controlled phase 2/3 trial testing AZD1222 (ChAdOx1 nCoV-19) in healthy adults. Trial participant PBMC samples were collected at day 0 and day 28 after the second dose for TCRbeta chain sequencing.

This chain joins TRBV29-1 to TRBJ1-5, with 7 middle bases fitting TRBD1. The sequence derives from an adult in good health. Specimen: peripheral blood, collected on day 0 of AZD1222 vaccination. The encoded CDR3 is CSVGQAPNQPQHF. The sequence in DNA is TGCAGCGTCGGACAGGCTCCGAATCAGCCCCAGCATTTT.